This TCR beta chain was sequenced in a study of a mutant IDH1 vaccine in newly diagnosed glioma. Study in general: Vaccines began 4-6 weeks after radiotherapy alone, or with temozolomide cycles. Of the patients given treatment, about 62% were male and about 38% were female, and a mean age of roughly 40 years was recorded. Radiotherapy, temozolomide, or both had been given previously, and both were given to most.

Assay: immunoSEQ multiplex PCR; the TCRdb copy retains only in-frame clones and omits some. Among 40,000 or so clones listed, 80% to 85% were seen once. Comment on this clone: No antigen is known for it.

Germline CDR1 SGHTA, CDR2 FQGNSA. The CDR3 has 15 residues. Germline trimming cut 7 bases from V and 7 bases from J; bases unmatched to any gene: 8. This sample's time point: week 11, during vaccination. Every vaccine dose comprised 300 ug of mutant IDH1 20-mer peptide plus topical imiquimod. Donor diagnoses consisted of new WHO grade 3 or 4 IDH1-mutant, ATRX-lost astrocytomas. The TCR was taken from a man in his forties with glioma. V usage is TRBV7-2 and J usage is TRBJ2-1; 12 bases align to TRBD2. The input for sequencing was PBMCs, taken from a glioma patient whose treatment included an IDH1 peptide vaccine. The CDR3 reads CASTFRTSGTNEQFF. DNA of the CDR3: TGTGCCAGCACCTTCAGGACTAGCGGGACTAATGAGCAGTTCTTC.